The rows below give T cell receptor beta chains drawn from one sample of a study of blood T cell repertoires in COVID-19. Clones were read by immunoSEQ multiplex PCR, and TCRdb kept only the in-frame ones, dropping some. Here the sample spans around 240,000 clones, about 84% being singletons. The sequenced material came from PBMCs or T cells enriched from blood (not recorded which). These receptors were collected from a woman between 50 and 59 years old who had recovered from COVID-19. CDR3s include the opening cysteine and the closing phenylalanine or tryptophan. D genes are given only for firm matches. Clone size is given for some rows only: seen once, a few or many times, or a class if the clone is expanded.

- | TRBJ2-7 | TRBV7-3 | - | CASSLRADEQYF | TGTGCCAGCAGCTTACGAGCGGACGAGCAGTACTTC
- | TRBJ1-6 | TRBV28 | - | CASSFLLGTAGAPLHF | TGTGCCAGCAGTTTCCTCCTCGGGACGGCGGGGGCACCCCTCCACTTT
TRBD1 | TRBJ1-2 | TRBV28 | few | CASLWRKGTGVTYGYTF | TGTGCCAGCCTATGGAGAAAGGGGACAGGGGTAACGTATGGCTACACCTTC
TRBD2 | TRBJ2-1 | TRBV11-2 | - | CASSPRGAGGVGEQFF | TGTGCCAGCAGCCCCCGGGGAGCGGGAGGGGTAGGTGAGCAGTTCTTC
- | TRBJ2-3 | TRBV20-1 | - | CSADIQVAQYF | TGCAGTGCAGACATTCAGGTTGCGCAGTATTTT
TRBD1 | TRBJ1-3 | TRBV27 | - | CASSRTGDRHFSGNTIYF | TGTGCCAGCAGCCGTACGGGGGACAGACACTTCTCTGGAAACACCATATATTTT
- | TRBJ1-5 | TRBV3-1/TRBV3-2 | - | CASSQGRGNQPQHF | TGTGCCAGCAGCCAGGGCCGGGGGAATCAGCCCCAGCATTTT
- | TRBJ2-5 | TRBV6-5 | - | CASSYEDRRGTQYF | TGTGCCAGCAGTTACGAGGACAGGAGGGGGACCCAGTACTTC
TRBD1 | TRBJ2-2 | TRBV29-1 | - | CSVTGTGNTGELFF | TGCAGCGTGACTGGGACAGGGAACACCGGGGAGCTGTTTTTT
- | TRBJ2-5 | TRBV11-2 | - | CASSSEHGETQYF | TGTGCCAGCAGCTCTGAGCATGGAGAGACCCAGTACTTC
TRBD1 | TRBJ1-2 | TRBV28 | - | CASSLPGGNYGYTF | TGTGCCAGCAGCTTGCCAGGGGGCAATTATGGCTACACCTTC
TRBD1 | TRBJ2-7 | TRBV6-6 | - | CASSRSDRVRDEQYF | TGTGCCAGCAGTCGATCTGACAGGGTCCGGGATGAGCAGTACTTC
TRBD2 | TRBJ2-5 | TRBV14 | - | CASSPGLAGVYRGETQYF | TGTGCCAGCAGCCCCGGACTAGCGGGAGTTTACCGGGGAGAGACCCAGTACTTC
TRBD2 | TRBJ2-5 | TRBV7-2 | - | CASSLSSRGGQETQYF | TGTGCCAGCAGCTTATCATCGCGGGGGGGCCAAGAGACCCAGTACTTC
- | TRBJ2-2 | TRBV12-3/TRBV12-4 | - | CASTEGVGGELFF | TGTGCCAGCACTGAGGGGGTGGGCGGGGAGCTGTTTTTT
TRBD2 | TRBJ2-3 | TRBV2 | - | CASSGGLAGARLLQSGTQYF | TGTGCCAGCAGTGGAGGATTAGCGGGAGCCCGCTTACTCCAAAGTGGTACGCAGTATTTT
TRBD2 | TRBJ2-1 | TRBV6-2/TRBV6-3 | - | CASSTTSGGYNEQFF | TGTGCCAGCAGTACCACTAGCGGGGGATACAATGAGCAGTTCTTC
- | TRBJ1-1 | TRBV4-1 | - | CASSQVAFGGMNTEAFF | TGCGCCAGCAGCCAAGTAGCCTTTGGGGGGATGAACACTGAAGCTTTCTTT
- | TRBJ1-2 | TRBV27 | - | CASSLSRQESYGYTF | TGTGCCAGCAGTTTATCGCGACAGGAATCCTATGGCTACACCTTC
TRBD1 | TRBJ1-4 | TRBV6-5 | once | CASALGQTTNEKLFF | TGTGCCAGCGCTTTGGGACAGACAACTAATGAAAAACTGTTTTTT
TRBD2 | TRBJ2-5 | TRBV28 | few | CASSLAGGIETQYF | TGTGCCAGCAGTTTAGCGGGAGGAATAGAGACCCAGTACTTC
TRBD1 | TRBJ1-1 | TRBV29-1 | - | CSAETGPTEAFF | TGCAGCGCCGAGACAGGGCCCACTGAAGCTTTCTTT
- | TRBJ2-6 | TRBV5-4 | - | CATQQVSGANVLTF | TGTGCCACCCAACAGGTGTCTGGGGCCAACGTCCTGACTTTC
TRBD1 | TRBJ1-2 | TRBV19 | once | CASSYGRDRGNYGYTF | TGTGCCAGTAGTTATGGTCGGGACAGGGGGAACTATGGCTACACCTTC
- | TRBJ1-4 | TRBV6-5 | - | CASLPGVEGEKLFF | TGTGCCAGCCTCCCAGGGGTCGAAGGTGAAAAACTGTTTTTT
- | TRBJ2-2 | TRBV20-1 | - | CSALNTGELFF | TGCAGTGCTCTCAACACCGGGGAGCTGTTTTTT
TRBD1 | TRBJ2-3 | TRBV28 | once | CASSLGTGGDTQYF | TGTGCCAGCAGTTTAGGGACAGGGGGAGATACGCAGTATTTT
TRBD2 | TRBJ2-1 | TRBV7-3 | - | CASSLKAGGYNEQFF | TGTGCCAGCAGCTTAAAAGCGGGAGGCTACAATGAGCAGTTCTTC
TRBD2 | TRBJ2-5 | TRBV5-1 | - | CASSLAALAGGKETQYF | TGCGCCAGCAGCTTGGCGGCGCTAGCGGGGGGAAAAGAGACCCAGTACTTC
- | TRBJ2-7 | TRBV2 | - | CASRDKTTSYEQYF | TGTGCCAGCAGGGATAAGACTACCTCCTACGAGCAGTACTTC
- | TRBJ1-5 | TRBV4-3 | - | CASSQVRFNQPQHF | TGCGCCAGCAGCCAAGTCCGGTTCAATCAGCCCCAGCATTTT
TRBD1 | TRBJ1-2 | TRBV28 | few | CASSSTGGDGYTF | TGTGCCAGCAGCTCGACAGGGGGCGATGGCTACACCTTC
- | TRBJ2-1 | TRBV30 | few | CAWSNLPNNEQFF | TGTGCCTGGAGTAATCTACCCAACAATGAGCAGTTCTTC
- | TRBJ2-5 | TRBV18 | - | CASSPPQERETQYF | TGTGCCAGCTCACCACCGCAGGAAAGGGAGACCCAGTACTTC
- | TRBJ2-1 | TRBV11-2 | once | CASSLVLYNEQFF | TGTGCCAGCAGCTTAGTTCTATACAATGAGCAGTTCTTC
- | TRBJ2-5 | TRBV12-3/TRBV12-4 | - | CASSLTVLETQYF | TGTGCCAGCAGTCTGACTGTATTGGAGACCCAGTACTTC
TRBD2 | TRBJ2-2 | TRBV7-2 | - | CASSSTSGRNTGELFF | TGTGCCAGCAGCTCGACTAGCGGGAGGAACACCGGGGAGCTGTTTTTT
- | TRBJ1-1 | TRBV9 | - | CASSLGHSTEAFF | TGTGCCAGCAGCTTAGGACATTCCACTGAAGCTTTCTTT
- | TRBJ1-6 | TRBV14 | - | CASRLQGIENSPLHF | TGTGCCAGCAGATTACAGGGAATAGAGAATTCACCCCTCCACTTT
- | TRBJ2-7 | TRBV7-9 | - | CASSPSGLGVYEQYF | TGTGCCAGCAGCCCCAGTGGGCTAGGGGTCTACGAGCAGTACTTC
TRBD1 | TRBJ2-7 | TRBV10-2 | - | CASSETRQGNYEQYF | TGCGCCAGCAGTGAGACGAGACAGGGGAACTACGAGCAGTACTTC
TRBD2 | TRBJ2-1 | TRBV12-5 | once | CASGSNLLAGGSYNEQFF | TGTGCTAGTGGTTCGAACCTCTTAGCGGGAGGCTCCTACAATGAGCAGTTCTTC
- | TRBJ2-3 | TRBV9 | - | CASSVEPGGTQYF | TGTGCCAGCAGCGTAGAACCTGGAGGGACGCAGTATTTT
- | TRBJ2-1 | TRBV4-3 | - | CASSQDRGSNEQFF | TGCGCCAGCAGCCAAGATCGAGGGAGTAATGAGCAGTTCTTC
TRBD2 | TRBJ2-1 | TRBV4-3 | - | CASSQVSSGSFNEQFF | TGCGCCAGCAGCCAAGTTTCTAGCGGGAGTTTCAATGAGCAGTTCTTC
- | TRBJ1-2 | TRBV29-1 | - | CSAATGGDYGYTF | TGCAGCGCCGCGACAGGTGGGGACTATGGCTACACCTTC
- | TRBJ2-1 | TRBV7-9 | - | CASSLTEYNEQFF | TGTGCCAGCAGCTTGACAGAATACAATGAGCAGTTCTTC
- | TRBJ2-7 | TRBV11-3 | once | CASSPAPQGEQYF | TGTGCCAGCAGCCCCGCGCCTCAGGGGGAGCAGTACTTC
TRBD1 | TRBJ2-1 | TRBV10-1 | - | CASGQGYEQFF | TGCGCCAGCGGACAGGGGTATGAGCAGTTCTTC
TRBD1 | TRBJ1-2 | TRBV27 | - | CASSLGGQPFFGYTF | TGTGCCAGCAGTTTAGGGGGACAGCCCTTTTTCGGCTACACCTTC
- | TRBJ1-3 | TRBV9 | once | CASSSSSGNTIYF | TGTGCCAGCAGCTCGAGCTCTGGAAACACCATATATTTT